This is a list of T cell receptor beta chains from one sample in a study of long-term antiretroviral therapy in people with HIV. Only in-frame clones appear in the TCRdb table, and some are missing; sequencing was by immunoSEQ multiplex PCR. This table holds approximately 35,000 clones, around 80% found once. The source was unsorted PBMCs, collected 3.1 years after starting antiretroviral therapy. Every receptor here comes from a woman between 50 and 59 years old with HIV. CDR3s include the opening cysteine and the closing phenylalanine or tryptophan. The D gene is left open where the match is weak. The size entry is marked missing in some rows and otherwise reads once, few, many or a size class.

few	.	TRBV19	TRBJ1-6	TGTGCCAGTGGGGAACCGGGCCACAATTCACCCCTCCACTTT	CASGEPGHNSPLHF
.	.	TRBV27	TRBJ2-7	TGTGCCAGCAGTTTAAATCCGCAGTACTTC	CASSLNPQYF
.	TRBD1	TRBV11-1	TRBJ1-1	TGTGCCAGCAGCACACAGACAGGGAAGAACACTGAAGCTTTCTTT	CASSTQTGKNTEAFF
.	TRBD1	TRBV2	TRBJ1-2	TGTGCCAGCAGGACCGGGACAGAAAACTATGGCTACACCTTC	CASRTGTENYGYTF
.	.	TRBV9	TRBJ1-6	TGTGCCAGCAGCGTAGCTATCACGGCTGAATATAATTCACCCCTCCACTTT	CASSVAITAEYNSPLHF
medium-sized	.	TRBV7-3	TRBJ2-2	TGTGCCAGCAGCGCCGACAGTTACACCGGGGAGCTGTTTTTT	CASSADSYTGELFF
.	.	TRBV6-4	TRBJ2-6	TGTGCCAGCCGCAGGGAGCCTGGGGCCAACGTCCTGACTTTC	CASRREPGANVLTF
.	TRBD1	TRBV6-1	TRBJ1-1	TGTGCCACCGGACAGGATCTCATCTTCCGCCATTTCTTT	CATGQDLIFRHFF
once	.	TRBV10-3	TRBJ2-3	TGTGCCCCCCACGCCGCAGATACGCAGTATTTT	CAPHAADTQYF
once	.	TRBV2	TRBJ2-4	TGTGCCAGTGGGGGGGCCCGAAACATTCAGTACTTC	CASGGARNIQYF
.	TRBD1	TRBV5-1	TRBJ1-6	TGCGCCAGCAGCTTATCCGCTTTGACAGGGATCTTGGGTTCACCCCTCCACTTT	CASSLSALTGILGSPLHF
.	.	TRBV27	TRBJ2-3	TGTGCCAGCAGTTTAGTGGGCACGAGCACAGATACGCAGTATTTT	CASSLVGTSTDTQYF
.	.	TRBV7-9	TRBJ1-2	TGTGCCAGCACCCTAGAAGTTGGGGGGCGCGCCTATGGCTACACCTTC	CASTLEVGGRAYGYTF
.	TRBD1	TRBV2	TRBJ1-6	TGTGCCAGCAGTACAGGGGCAAGGGGATATAATTCACCCCTCCACTTT	CASSTGARGYNSPLHF
.	.	TRBV28	TRBJ1-1	TGTGCCAGCAACTTAGGGAGTCGGACTGAAGCTTTCTTT	CASNLGSRTEAFF
.	.	TRBV5-1	TRBJ2-1	TGCGCCAGCAGCCCCGGCGACAGCTACAATGAGCAGTTCTTC	CASSPGDSYNEQFF
.	.	TRBV5-1	TRBJ1-1	TGCGCCAGCAGCCCCGCTGAGCACACTGAAGCTTTCTTT	CASSPAEHTEAFF
.	TRBD1	TRBV15	TRBJ1-1	TGTGCCACCAGCAGAGCAGGACAGGGGGCGGTTGAAGCTTTCTTT	CATSRAGQGAVEAFF
.	.	TRBV2	TRBJ1-1	TGTGCCAGCAGGGGACTGAAAGGAGGGGGGACTGAAGCTTTCTTT	CASRGLKGGGTEAFF
.	.	TRBV5-6	TRBJ2-2	TGTGCCAGCAGCTTTCCCAGGGAGATGGACACCGGGGAGCTGTTTTTT	CASSFPREMDTGELFF
.	.	TRBV18	TRBJ2-3	TGTGCCAGCTCACCACCGTTTGATAATCCCACAGATACGCAGTATTTT	CASSPPFDNPTDTQYF
.	.	TRBV30	TRBJ1-4	TGTGCCTGGAGTGTGCCCGGGGCGGATGGGGAAAAACTGTTTTTT	CAWSVPGADGEKLFF
.	.	TRBV5-1	TRBJ2-1	TGCGCCAGCAGTGGGCCGCAGGGCTCCTACAATGAGCAGTTCTTC	CASSGPQGSYNEQFF
few	TRBD1	TRBV2	TRBJ1-5	TGTGCCAGCAGGGGGGACAGTAGCAATCAGCCCCAGCATTTT	CASRGDSSNQPQHF
few	.	TRBV21-1	TRBJ1-2	TGTGCCAGCAGCAAACGGACAGCCCCCTACTATGGCTACACCTTC	CASSKRTAPYYGYTF
.	.	TRBV10-3	TRBJ2-1	TGTGCCATCACCGACCTGGCGGCTTCCCCCCGGGCTGAGCAGTTCTTC	CAITDLAASPRAEQFF
.	.	TRBV6-5	TRBJ2-3	TGTGCCAGCAGTTACGGACCTCCAGATACGCAGTATTTT	CASSYGPPDTQYF
.	.	TRBV2	TRBJ1-1	TGTGCCGGAACAGAGAACACTGAAGCTTTCTTT	CAGTENTEAFF
.	.	TRBV14	TRBJ2-4	TGTGCCAGCAGCCGCCAGGGTTGGGGAGACAAAAACATTCAGTACTTC	CASSRQGWGDKNIQYF
.	.	TRBV30	TRBJ2-2	TGTGCCTGGAGTGCCCAAAAATCGAGGAGAGCGTTGGCCGGGGAGCTGTTTTTT	CAWSAQKSRRALAGELFF
once	.	TRBV7-9	TRBJ2-7	TGTGCCAGCAGCTTAGGTGTCACAGGAACCTACGAGCAGTACTTC	CASSLGVTGTYEQYF
.	.	TRBV5-8	TRBJ2-5	TGTGCCAGCAGCTTGGGGGGGCTAGGGGAAGAGACCCAGTACTTC	CASSLGGLGEETQYF